Listed here are 31 T cell receptor beta chains from one sample, sequenced in a study of blood T cell repertoires in COVID-19. TCRdb's table, derived via immunoSEQ multiplex PCR, lists solely in-frame clones and lacks some. Of fewer than 350,000 clones listed, roughly 87% are singletons. Sequences were obtained from peripheral blood. All receptors derive from a man under 40 with COVID-19, enrolled during active disease.

The sample holds a few counts of this clone. This chain connects TRBV7-2 to TRBJ1-6; the match to TRBD1 covers 8 bases. The CDR3 runs 15 residues. Germline lookup yields CDR1 SGHTA and CDR2 FQGNSA. V shed 5 bases, J shed 10 bases, and the junction held 10 bases outside the gene matches. This CDR3 reads CASSQGGTGASPLHF. The CDR3, as DNA: TGTGCCAGCAGCCAAGGGGGGACAGGCGCCTCACCCCTCCACTTT.

The gene calls are TRBV11-2 and TRBJ2-3, with 7 bases lining up with TRBD1. The CDR3 length is 13 residues. V lost 8 bases to trimming and J lost 0 bases; unmatched junction nucleotides: 2. Germline CDR1 is SGHAT and CDR2 is FQNNGV. Written as DNA, the CDR3 is TGTGCCAGCCGACAGGGAAGCACAGATACGCAGTATTTT. It translates to CASRQGSTDTQYF.

J is TRBJ2-2 and V is TRBV27, with a possible D match to TRBD2 (6 bases). The ends were cut back, 1 base at V and 5 bases at J, with 11 bases in the middle. This CDR3 has 15 amino acids. Germline V gene data show CDR1 as MNHEY and CDR2 as SMNVEV (reference sequence). The CDR3 coding sequence is TGTGCCAGCAGTTTATTGGGGGGTAGGACCGGGGAGCTGTTTTTT. Translating it yields CASSLLGGRTGELFF.

The chain has TRBV7-2 and TRBJ1-2, with D possibly matching TRBD1 (5 bases). V dropped 2 bases and J dropped 1 base, with 8 bases sitting between them. From germline, CDR1 is SGHTA and CDR2 FQGNSA. This CDR3 spans 14 amino acids. The CDR3 DNA is TGTGCCAGCAGCTTACAGACAGATAACTATGGCTACACCTTC. Its translation is CASSLQTDNYGYTF. The entire variable domain, with the rest obtained from reference TRBV7-2 and TRBJ1-2, is as follows: GAGVSQSPSNKVTEKGKDVELRCDPISGHTALYWYRQSLGQGLEFLIYFQGNSAPDKSGLPSDRFSAERTGGSVSTLTIQRTQQEDSAVYLCASSLQTDNYGYTFGSGTRLTVV.

V is TRBV3-1 (or the pseudogene TRBV3-2) and J is TRBJ2-5, with 10 bases identical to TRBD1. CDR3 length equals 17 residues. The V gene end was trimmed by 4 bases and the J gene end by 3 bases; junction bases not matched to a gene: 11. CDR1 is LGHDT, CDR2 YNNKEL, per germline (reference sequence). In nucleotides, the CDR3 is TGTGCCAGCAGCCTTGCAGACAGGGGGCCCACCAAAGAGACCCAGTACTTC. It codes for CASSLADRGPTKETQYF.

As for this clone: The sample has other DNA sequences that encode this CDR3 too. The chain employs TRBV5-1 and TRBJ2-1, with a tentative D call TRBD2 (5 bases). Trimming stripped 1 base from V and 0 bases from J, with 8 bases between. Germline CDR1 and CDR2: SGHRS and YFSETQ. The CDR3 runs to 15 residues. For the CDR3, the DNA is TGCGCCAGCAGCTTGACCGGAGGCTCCTACAATGAGCAGTTCTTC. The encoded protein is CASSLTGGSYNEQFF.

This clone has only one observation. The chain joins TRBV6-2 or TRBV6-3 to TRBJ2-3; 10 positions agree with TRBD2. Trimming took 2 bases from V and 5 from J; bases not matched to a gene: 16. From germline, CDR1 is MNHEY and CDR2 SVGEGT. The CDR3 has 19 amino acids. The CDR3 bases are TGTGCCAGCAGTTACGGACCAGGACTAGCGGTTTCCCGGGGAGATACGCAGTATTTT. It codes for CASSYGPGLAVSRGDTQYF.

The rearrangement links TRBV5-1 to TRBJ1-1; tentatively, D is TRBD1 (5 bases). From germline, CDR1 is SGHRS and CDR2 YFSETQ. Trimming removed 5 bases from V and 4 bases from J, with 12 bases in between. The CDR3 has 13 amino acids. In nucleotides, the CDR3 is TGCGCCAGCAGAAGGGGATGGAGCACTGAAGCTTTCTTT. Its protein product is CASRRGWSTEAFF.

This chain links TRBV24-1 with TRBJ2-3, with 7 bases fitting TRBD1. The CDR3 sequence is 15 residues long. Germline CDR1 KGHDR, CDR2 SFDVKD. Trimming cost V 3 bases and J 1 base; bases outside gene matches: 3. The CDR3: CATSDTGVGTDTQYF. The CDR3 nucleotides are TGTGCCACCAGTGATACAGGGGTGGGCACAGATACGCAGTATTTT.

The V and J genes are TRBV28 and TRBJ2-7; 10 bases align to TRBD1. Trimming at V came to 5 bases and at J to 0 bases, leaving 1 base not matched to a gene. The CDR3 has 14 amino acids. The germline V gene encodes CDR1 MDHEN and CDR2 SYDVKM. The CDR3, as DNA: TGTGCCAGCAGTAGGGACAGGGGCTCCTACGAGCAGTACTTC. It specifies CASSRDRGSYEQYF.

The CDR3 loop is CASSFGQGVELGQFF. In nucleotides, the CDR3 is TGTGCCAGCAGCTTCGGACAGGGTGTTGAGTTGGGGCAGTTCTTC. J is TRBJ2-1 and V is TRBV7-9; 8 positions agree with TRBD1. Germline V CDR1 and CDR2: SEHNR, FQNEAQ (reference sequence). Unmatched junction bases numbered 13, after V lost 3 bases and J lost 12 bases. The CDR3 loop spans 15 amino acids.

The CDR3 DNA is TGTGCCAGCAGCCCAACCCGCCTGGGGCAGGGGGCATCAGAGACCCAGTACTTC. Amino acids: CASSPTRLGQGASETQYF. The chain has TRBV27 and TRBJ2-5; 8 positions match TRBD1. V dropped 6 bases and J dropped 4; count of bases not matched to a gene: 19. Germline V gene data show CDR1 as MNHEY and CDR2 as SMNVEV (reference sequence). CDR3 length: 18 residues.

The genes are TRBV5-1 and TRBJ2-2; TRBD2 agrees at 7 bases. This CDR3 has 16 amino acids. The junction had 10 bases not matched to a gene; V was cut back by 4 bases and J by 4 bases. The germline CDR1 and CDR2 sequences are SGHRS and YFSETQ. CDR3 residues: CASSRGDGRITGELFF. As DNA, the CDR3 is TGCGCCAGCAGCCGGGGGGATGGGCGTATCACCGGGGAGCTGTTTTTT.

The rearrangement joins TRBV7-2 to TRBJ1-2, with TRBD1 matching 9 bases. The V gene end was trimmed by 6 bases and the J gene end by 5 bases; junction bases not matched to a gene: 4. The CDR3 totals 13 residues. CDR1 SGHTA and CDR2 FQGNSA come from the germline V gene. The CDR3 DNA sequence: TGTGCCAGCAGTCCGACAGGGGGGTATGGCTACACCTTC. Its protein product is CASSPTGGYGYTF.

The rearrangement uses TRBV6-6 and TRBJ2-7; D remains ambiguous. The CDR3 is 14 residues long. With 0 bases removed from V and 3 bases from J, the gap between germline ends came to 9 bases. In germline, CDR1 is MNHNY, CDR2 SVGAGI (reference sequence). The CDR3 here is CASSYSLPFYEQYF. In DNA, the CDR3 is TGTGCCAGCAGTTACTCACTCCCCTTCTACGAGCAGTACTTC.

The chain uses TRBV23-1 and TRBJ1-5; D is ambiguous. TRBV23-1 is an open reading frame whose function is uncertain. The CDR3 length is 14 residues. With 0 bases removed from V and 4 bases from J, the gap between germline ends came to 7 bases. The chain's CDR3 is CASSQSADNQPQHF. The CDR3 DNA sequence: TGCGCCAGCAGTCAATCGGCAGATAATCAGCCCCAGCATTTT.

The V gene is TRBV28, the J gene TRBJ1-5, with 8 bases fitting TRBD1. Germline loops: CDR1 MDHEN, CDR2 SYDVKM. V was pared by 6 bases and J by 6 bases, with 10 bases of the junction left unmatched. This CDR3 contains 15 residues. The CDR3 is CASRHDRGGFQPQHF. The CDR3 region has the DNA TGTGCCAGCAGACACGACAGGGGAGGCTTTCAGCCCCAGCATTTT.

This sequence joins TRBV4-3 and TRBJ2-1, with 10 nucleotides matching TRBD2. The CDR3 loop spans 19 amino acids. Trimming at V came to 4 bases and at J to 1 base, leaving 13 bases not matched to a gene. Germline V gene data show CDR1 as LGHNA and CDR2 as YSLEER. CDR3 residues: CASSLEISGGPGSYNEQFF. The CDR3 coding sequence is TGCGCCAGCAGCCTAGAAATTAGCGGGGGGCCCGGGTCCTACAATGAGCAGTTCTTC.

The chain joins TRBV18 to TRBJ1-5; a possible D gene is TRBD1 (5 bases). Germline CDR1 reads KGHSH; CDR2 reads LQKENI. V dropped 0 bases and J dropped 2 bases, with 14 bases sitting between them. CDR3 length equals 17 residues. This CDR3 is CASSPPSGGRGNQPQHF. The CDR3 region has the DNA TGTGCCAGCTCACCACCTTCGGGGGGGAGAGGCAATCAGCCCCAGCATTTT.

The rearrangement joins TRBV7-8 to TRBJ1-2; 10 bases match TRBD1. The germline gives CDR1 SGHVS, CDR2 FQNEAQ. This CDR3 has 16 residues. V shed 5 bases, J shed 3 bases, and the junction held 9 bases outside the gene matches. The CDR3 spells CASSPRGQGMHYGYTF. CDR3 coding DNA: TGTGCCAGCAGCCCCAGGGGACAGGGGATGCACTATGGCTACACCTTC.

A word on this clone: The junction departs from germline at one end; a sequencing error may be responsible. CDR3 DNA sequence: TGCAGCGCTGAACGGGAGACCCAGTACTTC. The encoded protein is CSAERETQYF. The genes are TRBV29-1 and TRBJ2-5; no clear D gene. Germline V gene lookup returns CDR1 SQVTM and CDR2 ANQGSEA. The CDR3 has 10 amino acids.

This clone came up once. The rearrangement links TRBV19 to TRBJ1-4; 7 bases are shared with TRBD1. The CDR3 sequence is 12 residues long. CDR1 is LNHDA, CDR2 SQIVND, per germline (reference sequence). The J segment lost 7 bases and the V segment lost 10 bases, leaving 6 bases of the junction unmatched. This CDR3 is CATGTDGEKLFF. The DNA for the CDR3 is TGTGCCACCGGGACAGACGGTGAAAAACTGTTTTTT.

This rearrangement joins TRBV7-8 to TRBJ1-2, with TRBD1 as a possible D gene (5 bases). Trimming cost V 2 bases and J 6 bases, with 13 bases left between them. CDR1 is SGHVS and CDR2 is FQNEAQ in the germline V gene. CDR3 length: 14 residues. DNA of the CDR3: TGTGCCAGCAGCTTAAACTCAGGGAATCATGGCTACACCTTC. Protein sequence: CASSLNSGNHGYTF.

This clone was recorded once. The chain links TRBV30 to TRBJ2-7, with a possible D match to TRBD2 (5 bases). CDR1 is GTSNPN, CDR2 SVGIG, per germline (reference sequence). This CDR3 region has 12 residues. V shed 3 bases and J shed 7 bases, with 13 bases lying between them. CDR3 amino acids: CAWRGPWREQYF. CDR3 DNA sequence: TGTGCCTGGAGAGGCCCGTGGAGGGAGCAGTACTTC. The full variable domain, with the rest looked up from reference TRBV30 and TRBJ2-7, is SQTIHQWPATLVQPVGSPLSLECTVEGTSNPNLYWYRQAAGRGLQLLFYSVGIGQISSEVPQNLSASRPQDRQFILSSKKLLLSDSGFYLCAWRGPWREQYFGPGTRLTVT.

The CDR3 region has the DNA TGTGCCAGCAGTGAAGGCAGGAACACTGAAGCTTTCTTT. It yields the protein CASSEGRNTEAFF. The chain has TRBV2 and TRBJ1-1; D unclear. The CDR3 runs 13 residues. From germline, CDR1 is SNHLY and CDR2 FYNNEI. Trimming removed 1 base from V and 1 base from J, with 4 bases in between.

The CDR3 sequence: CASSVSTGGHFYNEQFF. CDR3 coding DNA: TGTGCCAGCAGCGTATCCACAGGTGGGCACTTCTACAATGAGCAGTTCTTC. The chain is built from TRBV11-3 and TRBJ2-1, with D perhaps TRBD1 (5 bases). CDR1 is SGHNT and CDR2 is YENEEA in the germline V gene. V lost 5 bases and J lost 3, with 20 bases in between. CDR3 length equals 17 residues.

This clone has only one observation. The chain couples TRBV5-5 to TRBJ2-1; maybe TRBD2 (6 bases). The CDR3 contains 15 residues. Per germline, CDR1 SGHKS and CDR2 YYEKEE (reference sequence). V was clipped by 6 bases and J by 4 bases, with 17 bases between them. CDR3 residues: CASTARLDPYNEQFF. The CDR3 DNA sequence: TGTGCCAGCACCGCCCGACTAGACCCATACAATGAGCAGTTCTTC.

This clone has a handful of counts. This chain connects TRBV18 to TRBJ2-1; 11 bases align to TRBD2. Germline CDR1 is KGHSH and CDR2 is LQKENI. The CDR3 runs to 14 residues. V lost 6 bases, J lost 6 bases, and 4 bases stayed unmatched. Written as DNA, the CDR3 is TGTGCCAGCTCCATGGGACTAGCGGTCAATGAGCAGTTCTTC. It translates to CASSMGLAVNEQFF.

This chain connects TRBV28 to TRBJ1-2; TRBD1 agrees at 7 bases. Germline CDR1 MDHEN, CDR2 SYDVKM. Losses at the gene ends were 6 bases for V and 4 bases for J; bases not matched to a gene: 8. The CDR3 totals 14 residues. CDR3 bases: TGTGCCAGCAGCGAACAGGGGCCTGGCTATGGCTACACCTTC. Protein product: CASSEQGPGYGYTF.

V is TRBV7-2 and J is TRBJ1-5; tentative D call: TRBD1 (6 bases). Per the germline V gene, CDR1 is SGHTA and CDR2 is FQGNSA. The CDR3 covers 14 residues. Trimming stripped 3 bases from V and 4 bases from J, with 10 bases between. The CDR3 DNA reads as TGTGCCAGCAGCTTGGGACAAAATAATCAGCCCCAGCATTTT. Its protein product is CASSLGQNNQPQHF.

The chain recombines TRBV13 with TRBJ1-1, with D possibly matching TRBD1 (6 bases). CDR1 PRHDT and CDR2 FYEKMQ come from the germline V gene (reference sequence). The CDR3 has 15 amino acids. The V and J ends lost 5 bases and 1 base respectively, with 14 bases between them. The chain's CDR3 is CASSPTTGSNTEAFF. The CDR3 DNA follows: TGTGCCAGCAGCCCGACGACAGGATCGAACACTGAAGCTTTCTTT. The full variable domain, with the rest looked up from reference TRBV13 and TRBJ1-1, is AAGVIQSPRHLIKEKRETATLKCYPIPRHDTVYWYQQGPGQDPQFLISFYEKMQSDKGSIPDRFSAQQFSDYHSELNMSSLELGDSALYFCASSPTTGSNTEAFFGQGTRLTVV.